Detailed here is one T cell receptor beta chain. Its matching antigen is unknown. TCRdb reprocessed the reads with MiXCR, giving one entry per CDR3 protein. In the table there are roughly 920,000 distinct CDR3 sequences, 30% to 40% of which are singletons. V dropped 1 base and J dropped 5; count of bases not matched to a gene: 12. In germline, CDR1 is MGHDK, CDR2 SYGVNS. The CDR3 has 17 residues. The data were taken from a study of T cell repertoires in cytomegalovirus infection. Notes on the study in general: CMV carriers with the relevant HLA were identified by cumulative public TCR beta family frequency.

The input for sequencing was cultured CD8+ T cells from PBMCs, taken from culture after CMV antigen stimulation. This TCR was recovered from a human donor in good health (CMV status not recorded). Some clones in this sample may be carry-over from other donors' samples. The chain has TRBV25-1 and TRBJ2-5, with 8 bases aligning to TRBD1. DNA of the CDR3: TGTGCCAGCAGTGAATGGGACAGGCGCCTCTCGGGGGAGACCCAGTACTTC. Amino acids: CASSEWDRRLSGETQYF.